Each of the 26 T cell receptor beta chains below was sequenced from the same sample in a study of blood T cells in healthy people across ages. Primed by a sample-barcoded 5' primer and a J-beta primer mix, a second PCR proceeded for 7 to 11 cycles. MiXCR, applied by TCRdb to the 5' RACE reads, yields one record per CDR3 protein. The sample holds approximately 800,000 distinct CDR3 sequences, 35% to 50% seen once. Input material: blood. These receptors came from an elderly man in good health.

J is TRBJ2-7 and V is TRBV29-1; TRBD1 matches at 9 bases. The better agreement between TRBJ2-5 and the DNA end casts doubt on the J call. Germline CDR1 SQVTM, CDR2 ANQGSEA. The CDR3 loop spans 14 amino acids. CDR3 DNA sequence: TGCAGCGTTGACTTGGGGACAGGGAGAGAGACCCAGTACTTC. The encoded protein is CSVDLGTGRETQYF.

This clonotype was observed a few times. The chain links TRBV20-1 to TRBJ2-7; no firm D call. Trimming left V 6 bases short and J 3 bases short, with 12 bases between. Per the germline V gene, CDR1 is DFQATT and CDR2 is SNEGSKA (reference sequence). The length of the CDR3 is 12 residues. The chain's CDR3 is CSAYGSDYEQYF. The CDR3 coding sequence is TGCAGTGCGTATGGTTCTGACTACGAGCAGTACTTC.

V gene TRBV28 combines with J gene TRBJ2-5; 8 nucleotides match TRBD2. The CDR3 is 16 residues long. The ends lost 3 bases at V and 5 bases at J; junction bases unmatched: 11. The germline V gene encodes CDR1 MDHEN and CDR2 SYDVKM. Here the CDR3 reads CASSLAGTRGPETQYF. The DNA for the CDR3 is TGTGCCAGCAGTTTGGCCGGGACTAGGGGTCCGGAGACCCAGTACTTC.

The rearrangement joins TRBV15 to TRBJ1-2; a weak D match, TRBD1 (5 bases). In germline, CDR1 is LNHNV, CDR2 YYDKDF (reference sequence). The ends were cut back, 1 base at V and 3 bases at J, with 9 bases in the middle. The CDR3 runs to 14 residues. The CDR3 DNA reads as TGTGCCACCAGCAGAGGCGGGGCTGACTATGGCTACACCTTC. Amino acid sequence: CATSRGGADYGYTF.

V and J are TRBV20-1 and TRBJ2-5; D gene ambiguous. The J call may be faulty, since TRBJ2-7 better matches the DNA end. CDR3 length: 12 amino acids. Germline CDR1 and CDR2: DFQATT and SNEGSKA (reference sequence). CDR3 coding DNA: TGCAGTGCTAGAGACGGGCTGGGCGAGCAGTACTTC. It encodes CSARDGLGEQYF.

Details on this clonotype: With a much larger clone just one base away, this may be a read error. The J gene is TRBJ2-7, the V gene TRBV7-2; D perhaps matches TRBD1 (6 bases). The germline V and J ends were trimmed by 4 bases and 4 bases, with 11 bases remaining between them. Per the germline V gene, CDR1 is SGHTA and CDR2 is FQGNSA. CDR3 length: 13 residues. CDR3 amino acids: CASSSGQKYEQYF. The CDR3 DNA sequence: TGTGCCAGCAGCTCCGGACAGAAATACGAGCAGTACTTC.

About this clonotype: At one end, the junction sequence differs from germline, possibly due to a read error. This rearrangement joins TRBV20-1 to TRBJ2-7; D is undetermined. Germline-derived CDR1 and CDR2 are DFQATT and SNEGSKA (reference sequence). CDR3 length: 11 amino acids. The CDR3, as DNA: TGCACTGCTAGAGATTCCTACGAGCAGTACTTC. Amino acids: CTARDSYEQYF.

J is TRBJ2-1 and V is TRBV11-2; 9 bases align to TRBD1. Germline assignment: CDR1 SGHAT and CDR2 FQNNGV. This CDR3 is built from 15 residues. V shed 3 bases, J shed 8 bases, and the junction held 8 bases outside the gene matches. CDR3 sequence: CASSFRGQGHDEQFF. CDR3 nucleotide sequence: TGTGCCAGCAGCTTTAGGGGACAGGGACACGATGAGCAGTTCTTC.

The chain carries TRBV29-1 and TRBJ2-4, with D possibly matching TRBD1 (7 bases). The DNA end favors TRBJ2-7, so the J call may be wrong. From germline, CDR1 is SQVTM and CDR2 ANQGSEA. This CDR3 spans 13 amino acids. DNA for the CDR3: TGCAGCGGCGGAGGGCCAGGGGGTAACGAGCAGTACTTC. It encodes CSGGGPGGNEQYF.

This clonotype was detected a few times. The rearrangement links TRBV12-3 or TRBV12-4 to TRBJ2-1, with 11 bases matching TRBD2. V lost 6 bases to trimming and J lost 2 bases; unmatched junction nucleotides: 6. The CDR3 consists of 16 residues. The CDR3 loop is CASSDYSGRAYNEQFF. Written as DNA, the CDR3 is TGTGCCAGCAGCGACTATAGCGGGAGGGCCTACAATGAGCAGTTCTTC.

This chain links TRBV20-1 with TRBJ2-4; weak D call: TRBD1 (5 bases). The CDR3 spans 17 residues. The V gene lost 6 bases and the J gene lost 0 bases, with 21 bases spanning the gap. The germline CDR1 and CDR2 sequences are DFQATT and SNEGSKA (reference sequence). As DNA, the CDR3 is TGCAGTGCGAAACGAGTGGGGCCGGATCTAGCCAAAAACATTCAGTACTTC. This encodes CSAKRVGPDLAKNIQYF.

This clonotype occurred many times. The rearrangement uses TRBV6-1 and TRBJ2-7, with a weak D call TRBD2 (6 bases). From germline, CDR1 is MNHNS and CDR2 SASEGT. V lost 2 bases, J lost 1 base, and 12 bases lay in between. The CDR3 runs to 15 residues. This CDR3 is CASSERGSGSYEQYF. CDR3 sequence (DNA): TGTGCCAGCAGTGAACGTGGTAGCGGATCCTACGAGCAGTACTTC.

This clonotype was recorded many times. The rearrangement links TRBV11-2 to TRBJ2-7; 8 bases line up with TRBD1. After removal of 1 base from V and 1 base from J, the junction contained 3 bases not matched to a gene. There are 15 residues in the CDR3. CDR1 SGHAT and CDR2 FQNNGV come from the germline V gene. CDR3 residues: CASSLAQGGSYEQYF. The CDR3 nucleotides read TGTGCCAGCAGCTTAGCACAGGGGGGATCCTACGAGCAGTACTTC.

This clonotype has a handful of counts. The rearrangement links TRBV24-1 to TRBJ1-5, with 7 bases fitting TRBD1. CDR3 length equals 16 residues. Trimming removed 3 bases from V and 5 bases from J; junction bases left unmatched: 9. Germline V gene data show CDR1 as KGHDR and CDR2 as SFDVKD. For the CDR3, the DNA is TGTGCCACCAGTGATCCCAAGGGGGCGCGGGATCAGCCCCAGCATTTT. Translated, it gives CATSDPKGARDQPQHF.

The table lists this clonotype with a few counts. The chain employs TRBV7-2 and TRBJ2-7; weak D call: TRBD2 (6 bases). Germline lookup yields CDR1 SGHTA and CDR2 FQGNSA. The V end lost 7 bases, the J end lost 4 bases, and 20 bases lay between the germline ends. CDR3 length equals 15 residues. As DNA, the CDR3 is TGTGCCAGCACTCCCGCGTCCGGAGGGCCTTACGAGCAGTACTTC. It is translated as CASTPASGGPYEQYF.

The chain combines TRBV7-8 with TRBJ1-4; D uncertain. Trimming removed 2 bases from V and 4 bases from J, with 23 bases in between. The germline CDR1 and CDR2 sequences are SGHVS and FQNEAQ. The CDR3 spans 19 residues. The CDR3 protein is CASSLWMGANGINNEKLFF. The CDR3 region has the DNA TGTGCCAGCAGCTTATGGATGGGAGCGAACGGGATTAATAATGAAAAACTGTTTTTT.

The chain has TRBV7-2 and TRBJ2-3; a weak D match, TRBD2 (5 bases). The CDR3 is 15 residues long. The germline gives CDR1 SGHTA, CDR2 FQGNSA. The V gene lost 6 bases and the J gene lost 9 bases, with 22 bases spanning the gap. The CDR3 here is CASSLELGSLGTQYF. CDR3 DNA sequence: TGTGCCAGCAGTCTTGAACTAGGGAGCCTAGGAACGCAGTATTTT.

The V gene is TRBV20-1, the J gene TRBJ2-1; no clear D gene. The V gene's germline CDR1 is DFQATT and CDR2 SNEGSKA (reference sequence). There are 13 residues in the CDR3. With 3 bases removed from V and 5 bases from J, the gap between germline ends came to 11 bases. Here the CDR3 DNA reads TGCAGTGCTAGTGTTACAATCAACAATGAGCAGTTCTTC. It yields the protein CSASVTINNEQFF.

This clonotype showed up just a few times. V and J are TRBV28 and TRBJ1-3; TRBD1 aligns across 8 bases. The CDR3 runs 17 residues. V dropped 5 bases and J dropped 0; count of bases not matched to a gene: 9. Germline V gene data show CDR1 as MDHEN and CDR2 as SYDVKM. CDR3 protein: CASSRAGTGLSGNTIYF. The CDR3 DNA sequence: TGTGCCAGCAGTCGCGCCGGGACAGGCCTCTCTGGAAACACCATATATTTT.

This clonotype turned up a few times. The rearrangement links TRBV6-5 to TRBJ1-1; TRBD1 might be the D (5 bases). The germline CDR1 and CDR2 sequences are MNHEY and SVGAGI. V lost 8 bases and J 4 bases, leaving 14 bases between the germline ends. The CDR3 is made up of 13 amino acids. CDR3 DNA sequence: TGTGCCAGCTCTCAACGGGGGGTCACTGAAGCTTTCTTT. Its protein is CASSQRGVTEAFF.

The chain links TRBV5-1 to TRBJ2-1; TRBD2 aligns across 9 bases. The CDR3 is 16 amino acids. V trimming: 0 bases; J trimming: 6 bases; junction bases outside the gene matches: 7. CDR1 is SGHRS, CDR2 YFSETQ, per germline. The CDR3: CASSLGGTSFGNEQFF. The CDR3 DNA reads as TGCGCCAGCAGCTTGGGTGGGACTAGCTTCGGCAATGAGCAGTTCTTC.

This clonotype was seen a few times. The CDR3 nucleotides are TGTGCCAGCAGTTTACGACAGGTGGAACAGCCCCAGCATTTT. Amino acids: CASSLRQVEQPQHF. The V call is TRBV12-3 or TRBV12-4, the J call TRBJ1-5; D possibly corresponds to TRBD1 (6 bases). Trimming took off 2 bases at V and 7 bases at J, with 12 bases between the two ends. CDR3 length equals 14 residues.

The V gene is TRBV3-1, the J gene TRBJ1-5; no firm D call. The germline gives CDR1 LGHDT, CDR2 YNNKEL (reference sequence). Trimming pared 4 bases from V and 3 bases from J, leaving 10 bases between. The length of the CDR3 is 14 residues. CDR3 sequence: CASSRTSFNQPQHF. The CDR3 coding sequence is TGTGCCAGCAGCCGTACAAGTTTCAATCAGCCCCAGCATTTT.

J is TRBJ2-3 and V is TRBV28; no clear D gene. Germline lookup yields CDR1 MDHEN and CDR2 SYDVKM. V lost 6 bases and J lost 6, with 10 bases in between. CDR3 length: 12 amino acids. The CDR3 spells CASSAFGDTQYF. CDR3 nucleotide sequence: TGTGCCAGCAGCGCATTCGGGGATACGCAGTATTTT. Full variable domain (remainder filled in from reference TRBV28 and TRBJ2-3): DVKVTQSSRYLVKRTGEKVFLECVQDMDHENMFWYRQDPGLGLRLIYFSYDVKMKEKGDIPEGYSVSREKKERFSLILESASTNQTSMYLCASSAFGDTQYFGPGTRLTVL.

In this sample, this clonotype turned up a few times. This chain's CDR3 is CSALDMVGGNEQFF. CDR3 bases: TGCAGTGCCCTGGATATGGTAGGTGGAAATGAGCAGTTCTTC. The rearrangement uses TRBV20-1 and TRBJ2-1, with no clear D. Germline V gene data show CDR1 as DFQATT and CDR2 as SNEGSKA (reference sequence). The ends were cut back, 6 bases at V and 7 bases at J, with 19 bases in the middle. The CDR3 contains 14 residues.

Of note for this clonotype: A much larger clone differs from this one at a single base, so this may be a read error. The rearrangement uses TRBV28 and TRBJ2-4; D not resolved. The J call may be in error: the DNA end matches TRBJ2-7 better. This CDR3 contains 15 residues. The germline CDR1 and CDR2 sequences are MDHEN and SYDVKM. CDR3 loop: CAISLYQAWTYEQYF. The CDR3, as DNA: TGTGCCATCAGTTTATATCAGGCCTGGACCTACGAGCAGTACTTC.